This paragraph covers one T cell receptor (beta chain) sequence. What it recognizes is unknown. V lost 2 bases, J lost 6 bases, and 5 bases stayed unmatched. Germline V gives CDR1 MNHEY, CDR2 SMNVEV (reference sequence). This CDR3 comprises 14 residues. The data derive from a study of CD8 T cells in Susac syndrome. Treatment-naive patients with stable or active relapsing-remitting disease were the multiple sclerosis controls. The authors negatively isolated CD8+ and CD4+ T cells and FACS-enriched TEMRA cells. Reverse transcription of about 0.45 to 1 ug RNA was carried out with random hexamers. The immunoSEQ assay covered 54 Vbeta and 13 Jbeta segments for CDR3. TCRdb re-called the immunoSEQ multiplex PCR reads with MiXCR, one entry per CDR3 protein. The table has 250,000 or so distinct CDR3 sequences, around 95% seen once. Study observations and caveats: It was acknowledged by the study that relatively few individuals were included in its TCR sequencing and HLA analysis.

The receptor comes from a human donor with multiple sclerosis. V and J are TRBV27 and TRBJ1-1, with TRBD1 matching over 8 bases. Sequences were obtained from CD4+ T cells from PBMCs. CDR3 DNA: TGTGCCAGCAGTTTACAGGGGGCAGGGTCTGAAGCTTTCTTT. As protein: CASSLQGAGSEAFF.